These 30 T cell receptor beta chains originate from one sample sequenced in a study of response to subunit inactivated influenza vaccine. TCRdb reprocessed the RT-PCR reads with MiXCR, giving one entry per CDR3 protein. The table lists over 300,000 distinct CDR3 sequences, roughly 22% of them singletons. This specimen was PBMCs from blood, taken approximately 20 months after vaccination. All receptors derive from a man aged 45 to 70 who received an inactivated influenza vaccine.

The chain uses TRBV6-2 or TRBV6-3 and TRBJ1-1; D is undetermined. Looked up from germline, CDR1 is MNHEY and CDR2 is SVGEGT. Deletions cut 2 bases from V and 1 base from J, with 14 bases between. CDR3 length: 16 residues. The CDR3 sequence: CASSYEPAWENTEAFF. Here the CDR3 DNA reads TGTGCCAGCAGTTACGAACCGGCGTGGGAGAACACTGAAGCTTTCTTT.

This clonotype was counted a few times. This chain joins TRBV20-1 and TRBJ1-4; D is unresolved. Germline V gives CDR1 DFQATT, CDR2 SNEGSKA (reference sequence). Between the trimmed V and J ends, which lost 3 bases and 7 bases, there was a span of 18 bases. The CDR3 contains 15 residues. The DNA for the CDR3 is TGCAGTGCTAGTCCTCCTACCACAGTTGGTGAAAAACTGTTTTTT. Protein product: CSASPPTTVGEKLFF.

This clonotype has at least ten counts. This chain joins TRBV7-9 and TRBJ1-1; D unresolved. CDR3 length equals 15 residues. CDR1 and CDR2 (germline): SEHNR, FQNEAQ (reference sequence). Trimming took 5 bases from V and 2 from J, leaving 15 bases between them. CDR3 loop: CASSQMTDSNTEAFF. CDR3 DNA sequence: TGTGCCAGCAGCCAAATGACGGATTCTAACACTGAAGCTTTCTTT.

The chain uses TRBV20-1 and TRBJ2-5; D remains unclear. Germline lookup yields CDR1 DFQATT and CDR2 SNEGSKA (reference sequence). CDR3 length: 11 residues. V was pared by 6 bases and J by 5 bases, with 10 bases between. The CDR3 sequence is CSAIEGETQYF. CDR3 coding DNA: TGCAGTGCCATTGAAGGGGAGACCCAGTACTTC.

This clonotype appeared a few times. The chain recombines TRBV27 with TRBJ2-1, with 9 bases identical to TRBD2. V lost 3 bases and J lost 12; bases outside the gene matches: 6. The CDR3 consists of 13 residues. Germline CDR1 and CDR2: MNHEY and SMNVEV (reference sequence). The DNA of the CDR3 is TGTGCCAGCAGTTTTGGTCTAGCGGGAAGGCAGTTCTTC. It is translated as CASSFGLAGRQFF.

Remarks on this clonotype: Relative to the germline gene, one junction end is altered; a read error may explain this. CDR3 amino acids: CACSPGTSGTDTQYF. The CDR3 nucleotides are TGTGCCTGCAGCCCCGGGACTAGCGGCACAGATACGCAGTATTTT. The chain carries TRBV7-6 and TRBJ2-3, with 10 nucleotides matching TRBD2. Germline values: CDR1 SGHVS, CDR2 FNYEAQ. This CDR3 spans 15 amino acids.

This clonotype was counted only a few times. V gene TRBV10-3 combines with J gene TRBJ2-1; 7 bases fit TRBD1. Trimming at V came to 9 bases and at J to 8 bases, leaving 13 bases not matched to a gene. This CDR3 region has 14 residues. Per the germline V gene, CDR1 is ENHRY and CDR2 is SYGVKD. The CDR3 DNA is TGTGCCATTGGGGTGGGCAGGGGGACCGATGAGCAGTTCTTC. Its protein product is CAIGVGRGTDEQFF.

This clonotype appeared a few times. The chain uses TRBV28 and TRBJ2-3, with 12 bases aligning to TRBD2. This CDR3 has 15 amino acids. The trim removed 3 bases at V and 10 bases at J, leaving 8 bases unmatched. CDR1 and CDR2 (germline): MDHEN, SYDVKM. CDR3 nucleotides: TGTGCCAGCAGTTTGTCCGGGACTAGCGGGCTGCCGCAGTATTTT. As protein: CASSLSGTSGLPQYF.

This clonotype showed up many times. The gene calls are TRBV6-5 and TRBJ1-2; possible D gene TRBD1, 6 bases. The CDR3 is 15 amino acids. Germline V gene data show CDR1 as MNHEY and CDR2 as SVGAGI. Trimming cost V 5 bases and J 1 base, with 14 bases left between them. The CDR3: CASSHTGGSNYGYTF. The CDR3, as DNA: TGTGCCAGCAGTCACACCGGGGGCAGTAACTATGGCTACACCTTC.

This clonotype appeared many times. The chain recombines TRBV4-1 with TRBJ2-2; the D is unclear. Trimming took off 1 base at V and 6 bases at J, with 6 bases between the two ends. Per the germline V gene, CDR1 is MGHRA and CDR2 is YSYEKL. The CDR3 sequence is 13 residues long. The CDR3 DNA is TGCGCCAGCAGCCAAGGCGTAGCCGGGGAGCTGTTTTTT. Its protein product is CASSQGVAGELFF.

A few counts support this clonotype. CDR3 amino acids: CASSPARGPDTEAFF. DNA for the CDR3: TGTGCCAGCAGCCCAGCCAGGGGGCCCGACACTGAAGCTTTCTTT. The genes are TRBV7-9 and TRBJ1-1; 8 bases agree with TRBD1. The germline V gene has CDR1 SEHNR and CDR2 FQNEAQ (reference sequence). CDR3 size: 15 residues. Unmatched junction bases numbered 8, after V lost 5 bases and J lost 3 bases.

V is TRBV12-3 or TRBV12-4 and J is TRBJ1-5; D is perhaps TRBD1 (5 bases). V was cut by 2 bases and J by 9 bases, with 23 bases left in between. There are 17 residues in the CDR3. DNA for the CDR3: TGTGCCAGCAGTTTATACGCGACACTGGGGGGAGTGTGGCCCCAGCATTTT. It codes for CASSLYATLGGVWPQHF.

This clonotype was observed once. The CDR3 sequence is CASSLGGVRSYNEQFF. As DNA, the CDR3 is TGTGCCAGCAGTTTAGGGGGGGTTCGCTCCTACAATGAGCAGTTCTTC. V is TRBV28 and J is TRBJ2-1, with TRBD2 matching 7 bases. This CDR3 is 16 amino acids long. The germline V gene has CDR1 MDHEN and CDR2 SYDVKM. Trimming cost V 2 bases and J 0 bases; bases outside gene matches: 4.

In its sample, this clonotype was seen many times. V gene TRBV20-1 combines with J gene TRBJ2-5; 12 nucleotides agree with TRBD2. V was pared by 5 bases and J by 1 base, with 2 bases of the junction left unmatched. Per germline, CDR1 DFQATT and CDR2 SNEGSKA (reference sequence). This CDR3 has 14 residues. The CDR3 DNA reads TGCAGTGCTGGGGGACTAGCGGGCCAAGAGACCCAGTACTTC. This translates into CSAGGLAGQETQYF.

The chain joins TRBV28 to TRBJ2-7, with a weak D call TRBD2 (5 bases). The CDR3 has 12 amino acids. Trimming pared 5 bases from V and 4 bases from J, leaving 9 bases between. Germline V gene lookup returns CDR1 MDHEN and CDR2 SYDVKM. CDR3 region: CASSPPGYEQYF. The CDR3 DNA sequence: TGTGCCAGCAGTCCCCCGGGGTACGAGCAGTACTTC.

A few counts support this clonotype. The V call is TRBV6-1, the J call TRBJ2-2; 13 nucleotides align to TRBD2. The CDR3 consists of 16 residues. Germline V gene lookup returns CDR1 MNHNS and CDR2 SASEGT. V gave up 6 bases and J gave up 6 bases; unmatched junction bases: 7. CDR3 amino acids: CASSKGTSGVPGELFF. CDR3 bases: TGTGCCAGCAGCAAGGGGACTAGCGGGGTTCCCGGGGAGCTGTTTTTT.

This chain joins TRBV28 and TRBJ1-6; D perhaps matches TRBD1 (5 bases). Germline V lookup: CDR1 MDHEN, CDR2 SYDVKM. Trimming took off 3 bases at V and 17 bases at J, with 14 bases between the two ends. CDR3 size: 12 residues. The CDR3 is CASSFPGVPFHF. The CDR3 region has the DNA TGTGCCAGCAGTTTCCCGGGGGTTCCCTTCCACTTT.

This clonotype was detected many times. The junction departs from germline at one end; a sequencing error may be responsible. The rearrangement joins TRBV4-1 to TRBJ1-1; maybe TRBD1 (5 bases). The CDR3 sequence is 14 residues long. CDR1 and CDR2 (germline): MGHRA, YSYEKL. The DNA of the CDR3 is TGCGCCAGCAGACAAGACAACAGGCCTTATGAAGCTTTCTTT. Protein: CASRQDNRPYEAFF.

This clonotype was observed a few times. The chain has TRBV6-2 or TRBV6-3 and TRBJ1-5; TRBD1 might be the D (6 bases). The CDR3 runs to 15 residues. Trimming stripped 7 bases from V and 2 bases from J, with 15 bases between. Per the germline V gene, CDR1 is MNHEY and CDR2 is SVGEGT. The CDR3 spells CASTQQGQGNQPQHF. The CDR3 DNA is TGTGCCAGCACCCAACAGGGTCAGGGCAATCAGCCCCAGCATTTT.

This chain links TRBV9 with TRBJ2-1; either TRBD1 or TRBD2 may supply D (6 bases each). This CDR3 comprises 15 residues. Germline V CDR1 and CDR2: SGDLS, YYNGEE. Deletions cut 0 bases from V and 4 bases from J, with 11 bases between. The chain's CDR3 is CASSVVGGGYNEQFF. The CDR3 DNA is TGTGCCAGCAGCGTAGTCGGAGGGGGTTACAATGAGCAGTTCTTC.

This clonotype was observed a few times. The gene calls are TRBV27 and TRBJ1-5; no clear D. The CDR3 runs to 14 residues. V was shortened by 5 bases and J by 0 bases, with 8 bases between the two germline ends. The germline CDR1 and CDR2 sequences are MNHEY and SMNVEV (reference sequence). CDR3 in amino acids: CASSQTDSNQPQHF. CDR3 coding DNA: TGTGCCAGCAGTCAAACTGATAGCAATCAGCCCCAGCATTTT.

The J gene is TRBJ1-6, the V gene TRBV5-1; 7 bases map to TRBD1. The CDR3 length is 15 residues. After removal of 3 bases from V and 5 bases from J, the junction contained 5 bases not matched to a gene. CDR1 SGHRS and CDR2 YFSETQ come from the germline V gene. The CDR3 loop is CASSSTTGNNSPLHF. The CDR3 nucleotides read TGCGCCAGCAGCTCCACGACAGGGAATAATTCACCCCTCCACTTT. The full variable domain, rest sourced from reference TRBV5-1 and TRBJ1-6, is KAGVTQTPRYLIKTRGQQVTLSCSPISGHRSVSWYQQTPGQGLQFLFEYFSETQRNKGNFPGRFSGRQFSNSRSEMNVSTLELGDSALYLCASSSTTGNNSPLHFGNGTRLTVT.

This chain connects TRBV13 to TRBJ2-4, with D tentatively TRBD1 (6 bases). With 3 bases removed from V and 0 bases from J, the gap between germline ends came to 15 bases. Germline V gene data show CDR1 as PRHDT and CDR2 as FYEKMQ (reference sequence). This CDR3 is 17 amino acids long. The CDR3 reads CASSFSGQSLAKNIQYF. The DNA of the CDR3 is TGTGCCAGCAGCTTTTCCGGACAGAGTTTAGCCAAAAACATTCAGTACTTC.

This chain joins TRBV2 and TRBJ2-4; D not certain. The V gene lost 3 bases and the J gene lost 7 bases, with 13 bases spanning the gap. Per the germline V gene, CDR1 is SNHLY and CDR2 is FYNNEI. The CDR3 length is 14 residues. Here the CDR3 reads CASSETTDRNIQYF. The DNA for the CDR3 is TGTGCCAGCAGTGAGACCACGGACCGGAACATTCAGTACTTC.

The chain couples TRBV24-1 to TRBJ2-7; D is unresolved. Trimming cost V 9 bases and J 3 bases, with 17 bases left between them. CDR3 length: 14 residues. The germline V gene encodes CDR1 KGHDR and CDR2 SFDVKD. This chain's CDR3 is CATESPGGNYEQYF. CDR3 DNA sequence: TGTGCCACCGAGTCCCCCGGCGGCAACTACGAGCAGTACTTC.

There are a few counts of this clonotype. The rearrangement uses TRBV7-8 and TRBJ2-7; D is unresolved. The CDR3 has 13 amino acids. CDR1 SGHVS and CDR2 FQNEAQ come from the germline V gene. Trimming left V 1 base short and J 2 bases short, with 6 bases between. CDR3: CASSLGTTYEQYF. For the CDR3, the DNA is TGTGCCAGCAGCTTAGGGACGACCTACGAGCAGTACTTC.

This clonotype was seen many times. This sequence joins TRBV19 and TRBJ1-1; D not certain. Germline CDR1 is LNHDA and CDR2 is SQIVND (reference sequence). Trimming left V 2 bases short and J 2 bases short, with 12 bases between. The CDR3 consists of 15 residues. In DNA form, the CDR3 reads TGTGCCAGTAGTATATCTGGCAGACCCAACACTGAAGCTTTCTTT. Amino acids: CASSISGRPNTEAFF.

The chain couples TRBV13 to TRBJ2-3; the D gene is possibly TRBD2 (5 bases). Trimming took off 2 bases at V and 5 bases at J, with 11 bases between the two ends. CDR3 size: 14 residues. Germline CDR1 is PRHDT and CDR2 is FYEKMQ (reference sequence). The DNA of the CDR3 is TGTGCCAGCAGCTTACGACGGGCGGGAGATACGCAGTATTTT. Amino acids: CASSLRRAGDTQYF. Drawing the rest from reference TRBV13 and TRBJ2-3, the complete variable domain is AAGVIQSPRHLIKEKRETATLKCYPIPRHDTVYWYQQGPGQDPQFLISFYEKMQSDKGSIPDRFSAQQFSDYHSELNMSSLELGDSALYFCASSLRRAGDTQYFGPGTRLTVL.

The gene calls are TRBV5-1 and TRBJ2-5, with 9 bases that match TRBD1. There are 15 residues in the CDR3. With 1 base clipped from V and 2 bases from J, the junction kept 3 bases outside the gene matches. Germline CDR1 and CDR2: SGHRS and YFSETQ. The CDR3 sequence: CASSLPTGGQETQYF. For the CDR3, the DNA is TGCGCCAGCAGCTTGCCGACAGGGGGACAAGAGACCCAGTACTTC.

The CDR3: CSARGGITLEKLFF. DNA of the CDR3: TGCAGTGCTAGAGGGGGTATTACTCTTGAAAAACTGTTTTTT. The genes are TRBV20-1 and TRBJ1-4; no clear D gene. V was pared by 1 base and J by 7 bases, with 13 bases between. This CDR3 spans 14 amino acids. The V gene's germline CDR1 is DFQATT and CDR2 SNEGSKA (reference sequence).